This record concerns one TCR beta chain sequence. No antigen is known for it. The data were obtained in a study of PD-L1 blockade in urothelial cancer. Study context: The number of prior chemotherapy regimens per patient was 0 to 3. A median roughly 140,000 T cells were found in blood samples. Study results and caveats: Durable benefit was linked to greater 3-week expansion of tumor-associated blood clones.

Assay: immunoSEQ multiplex PCR; the TCRdb copy retains only in-frame clones and omits some. The table lists around 48,000 clones, 75% to 90% of them singletons. This CDR3 is built from 13 residues. The V gene's germline CDR1 is MNHEY and CDR2 SMNVEV (reference sequence). V was clipped by 5 bases and J by 5 bases, with 12 bases between them. This sample's time point: peripheral blood 6 weeks after treatment start. Per patient, between 1 and 8 samples were collected at pretreatment and on-treatment time points. This clonotype was obtained from a man aged 55 to 70 with urothelial cancer. Sequencing was performed on PBMCs, taken around atezolizumab (anti-PD-L1) treatment. The V call is TRBV27, the J call TRBJ2-5, with D possibly being TRBD1 (6 bases). The CDR3 is CASSPGVGETQYF. The CDR3 region has the DNA TGTGCCAGCAGTCCAGGGGTTGGCGAGACCCAGTACTTC.